Following are 28 T cell receptor beta chains from one sample sequenced in a study of CD8+CD57+ T cells in acquired aplastic anemia. It was genomic DNA that served as the template for profiling TCR beta VDJ and CDR3. In TCRdb, the reads were re-called with MiXCR into one record per CDR3 protein. This sample has some 180,000 distinct CDR3 sequences, with about three fifths found just once. The authors sequenced patients whose flow cytometry had shown CD8+CD57+ cell expansion. Specimen: sorted CD4+, CD8+, or CD8+CD57+ T cells (not recorded which) from PBMCs. The receptors here all came from a human donor with aplastic anemia.

This clonotype has ten or more counts. J is TRBJ2-7 and V is TRBV27; 9 positions agree with TRBD1. The germline V gene has CDR1 MNHEY and CDR2 SMNVEV (reference sequence). Germline trimming cut 5 bases from V and 5 bases from J; bases unmatched to any gene: 7. This CDR3 spans 14 amino acids. The CDR3 DNA is TGTGCCAGCAGTCTAGACAGGGGGAGGCACGAGCAGTACTTC. Translating it yields CASSLDRGRHEQYF.

The chain combines TRBV25-1 with TRBJ1-1; D call uncertain. The CDR3 totals 14 residues. V lost 0 bases to trimming and J lost 4 bases, with 9 bases between them. Per the germline V gene, CDR1 is MGHDK and CDR2 is SYGVNS. The CDR3 sequence: CASSEYYVTTEAFF. CDR3 nucleotide sequence: TGTGCCAGCAGTGAATATTATGTGACCACTGAAGCTTTCTTT.

The chain recombines TRBV24-1 with TRBJ2-6; unclear D gene. The CDR3 spans 16 residues. Germline V gene sequence: CDR1 KGHDR, CDR2 SFDVKD. Trimming pared 7 bases from V and 3 bases from J, leaving 15 bases between. The CDR3 DNA sequence: TGTGCCACCAGAGAGGTCGTAATTGGTGGGGCCAACGTCCTGACTTTC. It specifies CATREVVIGGANVLTF.

This clonotype was counted ten times or more. The chain joins TRBV20-1 to TRBJ2-1; TRBD2 matches 15 bases. The germline gives CDR1 DFQATT, CDR2 SNEGSKA (reference sequence). V lost 4 bases and J lost 4; bases outside the gene matches: 5. The CDR3 runs to 16 residues. In DNA, the CDR3 is TGCAGTGCTAAACAGGGACTAGCGGGGGGTTACAATGAGCAGTTCTTC. It specifies CSAKQGLAGGYNEQFF.

This chain uses TRBV14 with TRBJ1-6; 12 bases map to TRBD1. The CDR3 length is 17 residues. The germline CDR1 and CDR2 sequences are SGHDN and FVKESK. Losses at the gene ends were 0 bases for V and 7 bases for J; bases not matched to a gene: 4. Here the CDR3 DNA reads TGTGCCAGCAGCCAAGATCGGGGACAGGGGGCGAATTCACCCCTCCACTTT. It encodes CASSQDRGQGANSPLHF.

This clonotype was detected once. The gene calls are TRBV29-1 and TRBJ1-2; 10 bases agree with TRBD1. The trim removed 4 bases at V and 7 bases at J, leaving 12 bases unmatched. This CDR3 is built from 15 residues. CDR1 SQVTM and CDR2 ANQGSEA come from the germline V gene. CDR3 protein: CSVGVGTGDVGGYTF. The CDR3, as DNA: TGCAGCGTTGGTGTTGGGACAGGGGATGTAGGTGGCTACACCTTC.

Many counts were recorded for this clonotype. The chain combines TRBV6-5 with TRBJ2-1; D perhaps matches TRBD2 (6 bases). Trimming stripped 5 bases from V and 8 bases from J, with 19 bases between. CDR1 and CDR2 from the germline V gene are MNHEY and SVGAGI. The CDR3 has 15 residues. For the CDR3, the DNA is TGTGCCAGCAGTCATAGCGGTCGGGCGTCGGATGAGCAGTTCTTC. Amino acids: CASSHSGRASDEQFF.

This chain uses TRBV5-4 with TRBJ2-7; D may correspond to TRBD1 or TRBD2 (5 bases each). This CDR3 has 13 amino acids. V was trimmed by 3 bases and J by 3 bases, leaving 10 bases between them. Germline V CDR1 and CDR2: SGHNT, YYREEE (reference sequence). The chain's CDR3 is CASSSGTNYEQYF. Here the CDR3 DNA reads TGTGCCAGCAGCTCAGGGACCAACTACGAGCAGTACTTC.

This sequence joins TRBV7-9 and TRBJ2-2; the match to TRBD1 covers 9 bases. The V and J ends lost 5 bases and 5 bases, in that order; junction bases with no gene match: 9. The CDR3 length is 16 residues. CDR1 is SEHNR and CDR2 is FQNEAQ in the germline V gene (reference sequence). The CDR3 reads CASSQPVTGGTGELFF. DNA for the CDR3: TGTGCCAGCAGCCAACCTGTGACAGGGGGTACCGGGGAGCTGTTTTTT. The variable domain in full, with the rest retrieved from reference TRBV7-9 and TRBJ2-2, is DTGVSQNPRHKITKRGQNVTFRCDPISEHNRLYWYRQTLGQGPEFLTYFQNEAQLEKSRLLSDRFSAERPKGSFSTLEIQRTEQGDSAMYLCASSQPVTGGTGELFFGEGSRLTVL.

The genes are TRBV29-1 and TRBJ2-1; perhaps TRBD1 as D (5 bases). V lost 3 bases to trimming and J lost 5 bases, with 8 bases between them. The length of the CDR3 is 12 residues. CDR1 is SQVTM and CDR2 is ANQGSEA in the germline V gene. This CDR3 reads CSVDRVDNEQFF. CDR3 coding DNA: TGCAGCGTTGACAGGGTTGACAATGAGCAGTTCTTC.

The J gene is TRBJ2-1, the V gene TRBV19, with 11 bases matching TRBD2. V lost 5 bases and J lost 0; bases outside the gene matches: 3. This CDR3 has 16 residues. Per the germline V gene, CDR1 is LNHDA and CDR2 is SQIVND (reference sequence). CDR3 amino acids: CASSGGLADSYNEQFF. CDR3 DNA sequence: TGTGCCAGTAGTGGGGGACTAGCGGACTCCTACAATGAGCAGTTCTTC.

This chain connects TRBV19 to TRBJ1-1; 7 bases map to TRBD1. The V and J ends lost 5 bases and 4 bases, in that order; junction bases with no gene match: 16. This CDR3 is 17 amino acids long. Germline V gives CDR1 LNHDA, CDR2 SQIVND (reference sequence). The CDR3 region is CASSVLPGQRMSTEAFF. For the CDR3, the DNA is TGTGCCAGTAGTGTTCTACCGGGACAGAGGATGAGCACTGAAGCTTTCTTT.

V and J are TRBV7-9 and TRBJ2-3; the match to TRBD1 covers 8 bases. The CDR3 runs 15 residues. Germline assignment: CDR1 SEHNR and CDR2 FQNEAQ (reference sequence). V was clipped by 3 bases and J by 0 bases; unmatched bases: 2. The CDR3 sequence is CASSFGQGSTDTQYF. The DNA for the CDR3 is TGTGCCAGCAGCTTCGGACAGGGTAGCACAGATACGCAGTATTTT.

The chain has TRBV10-3 and TRBJ2-7; 10 nucleotides align to TRBD1. The CDR3 is made up of 17 amino acids. Per the germline V gene, CDR1 is ENHRY and CDR2 is SYGVKD. Trimming removed 6 bases from V and 5 bases from J; junction bases left unmatched: 16. The CDR3: CAISDRGRVERTHEQYF. CDR3 in DNA: TGTGCCATCAGCGACAGGGGGCGCGTTGAGAGGACCCACGAGCAGTACTTC.

The rearrangement uses TRBV7-4 and TRBJ1-5; 8 positions match TRBD1. Germline V CDR1 and CDR2: SGHVT, SQSDAQ. This CDR3 spans 13 amino acids. J lost 5 bases, V lost 5 bases, and 2 bases had no gene match. CDR3 DNA: TGTGCCAGCAGCCAGGGACAGGATCAGCCCCAGCATTTT. This codes for CASSQGQDQPQHF.

The CDR3 DNA follows: TGTGCCAGCAGCTTAGATCTAGAGACCCAGTACTTC. It is translated as CASSLDLETQYF. The gene calls are TRBV11-3 and TRBJ2-5; D gene ambiguous. Trimming pared 0 bases from V and 4 bases from J, leaving 3 bases between. This CDR3 spans 12 amino acids. Germline assignment: CDR1 SGHNT and CDR2 YENEEA.

The genes are TRBV7-2 and TRBJ1-6, with 10 nucleotides matching TRBD1. The germline V gene has CDR1 SGHTA and CDR2 FQGNSA. Trimming removed 7 bases from V and 11 bases from J; junction bases left unmatched: 8. This CDR3 is 14 amino acids long. CDR3 in amino acids: CASTQGQGMAPLHF. The CDR3 DNA reads as TGTGCCAGCACCCAGGGACAGGGGATGGCACCCCTCCACTTT.

This rearrangement joins TRBV7-9 to TRBJ1-1; D gene unclear. V was shortened by 5 bases and J by 9 bases, with 13 bases between the two germline ends. Germline values: CDR1 SEHNR, CDR2 FQNEAQ (reference sequence). CDR3 length: 12 residues. The DNA for the CDR3 is TGTGCCAGCAGCCACGCCCTCCCTCAAGCTTTCTTT. It encodes CASSHALPQAFF. The whole variable domain, filled in from reference TRBV7-9 and TRBJ1-1, reads DTGVSQNPRHKITKRGQNVTFRCDPISEHNRLYWYRQTLGQGPEFLTYFQNEAQLEKSRLLSDRFSAERPKGSFSTLEIQRTEQGDSAMYLCASSHALPQAFFGQGTRLTVV.

The V call is TRBV13, the J call TRBJ2-7; 12 nucleotides agree with TRBD2. Trimming cost V 5 bases and J 4 bases; bases outside gene matches: 12. This CDR3 spans 17 amino acids. Germline V gene sequence: CDR1 PRHDT, CDR2 FYEKMQ (reference sequence). The CDR3 DNA reads as TGTGCCAGCAGCCAAGATCGACTAGCGGGGGACCTTTACGAGCAGTACTTC. Its protein is CASSQDRLAGDLYEQYF.

The chain combines TRBV7-6 with TRBJ2-7, with D perhaps TRBD2 (6 bases). V lost 1 base, J lost 5 bases, and 12 bases lay in between. This CDR3 is 14 amino acids long. The V gene's germline CDR1 is SGHVS and CDR2 FNYEAQ. The CDR3 DNA follows: TGTGCCAGCAGCTTAGACGAGACTAGTAACGAGCAGTACTTC. This codes for CASSLDETSNEQYF.

Notes on this clonotype: At one boundary the junction diverges from the germline segment, which might be a read error. The chain carries TRBV5-1 and TRBJ1-5; D not certain. The CDR3 is 13 amino acids. Germline assignment: CDR1 SGHRS and CDR2 YFSETQ. The CDR3 nucleotides are TGTGCCAGCAGTAAGGAGGGCAATCAGCCCCAGCATTTT. This encodes CASSKEGNQPQHF.

The rearrangement uses TRBV7-2 and TRBJ2-7, with D unresolved. V shed 2 bases and J shed 4 bases, with 12 bases lying between them. CDR3 size: 14 residues. Germline CDR1 is SGHTA and CDR2 is FQGNSA. This chain's CDR3 is CASSLQAGEYEQYF. In DNA, the CDR3 is TGTGCCAGCAGCTTACAGGCAGGAGAGTACGAGCAGTACTTC.

This chain uses TRBV7-8 with TRBJ2-7; possibly TRBD1 or TRBD2 for D (5 bases each). The germline CDR1 and CDR2 sequences are SGHVS and FQNEAQ. V was pared by 4 bases and J by 1 base, with 23 bases between. There are 18 residues in the CDR3. The CDR3 bases are TGTGCCAGCAGCTCGTACCCTCTCCGGGACGGTGGTTCCTACGAGCAGTACTTC. It is translated as CASSSYPLRDGGSYEQYF. The variable domain in full, with the rest retrieved from reference TRBV7-8 and TRBJ2-7, is GAGVSQSPRYKVAKRGQDVALRCDPISGHVSLFWYQQALGQGPEFLTYFQNEAQLDKSGLPSDRFFAERPEGSVSTLKIQRTQQEDSAVYLCASSSYPLRDGGSYEQYFGPGTRLTVT.

For this clonotype: The junction shows a germline mismatch at one end, possibly a read error. The chain links TRBV29-1 to TRBJ1-1, with D maybe TRBD1 (5 bases). Germline V lookup: CDR1 SQVTM, CDR2 ANQGSEA. The CDR3 runs to 13 residues. CDR3 nucleotides: TGCAGCGTCCTCCCCAGGGCAATAACTGAAGCATTCTTT. It codes for CSVLPRAITEAFF.

CDR3 sequence (DNA): TGTGCCAGCAGCTTGATGACTAGCGGGACGTACAATGAGCAGTTCTTC. This gives the protein CASSLMTSGTYNEQFF. The chain employs TRBV7-6 and TRBJ2-1; TRBD2 matches 11 bases. The CDR3 spans 16 residues. Unmatched junction bases numbered 5, after V lost 3 bases and J lost 4 bases. Germline values: CDR1 SGHVS, CDR2 FNYEAQ.

This clonotype was recorded at least ten times. The chain recombines TRBV19 with TRBJ1-1; D ambiguous. V lost 5 bases and J lost 1, with 11 bases in between. Germline CDR1 LNHDA, CDR2 SQIVND (reference sequence). The CDR3 is made up of 14 amino acids. This chain's CDR3 is CASSPLTANTEAFF. CDR3 nucleotide sequence: TGTGCCAGTAGTCCACTGACGGCGAACACTGAAGCTTTCTTT.

This clonotype was seen a few times. One junction end does not reproduce the germline sequence, and a read error may be involved. This sequence joins TRBV5-5 and TRBJ2-5; 10 nucleotides agree with TRBD1. Germline V gives CDR1 SGHKS, CDR2 YYEKEE (reference sequence). The CDR3 loop spans 15 amino acids. The CDR3 loop reads CASSLPGQGMETQYF. The CDR3 DNA sequence: TGCGCCAGCAGCTTGCCGGGACAGGGGATGGAGACCCAGTACTTC.

The table lists this clonotype with a few counts. This rearrangement joins TRBV4-1 to TRBJ2-7; weak D call: TRBD1 (7 bases). Germline CDR1 and CDR2: MGHRA and YSYEKL. The CDR3 has 15 residues. V was pared by 5 bases and J by 3 bases, with 17 bases between. CDR3: CASSGRQGVNYEQYF. For the CDR3, the DNA is TGCGCCAGCAGCGGGAGGCAGGGGGTCAACTACGAGCAGTACTTC.